The next 6 T cell receptor beta chains were all read from a single sample in a study of PD-L1 blockade in urothelial cancer (dated by TCRdb to the late 2010s). The method behind the library was the immunoSEQ multiplex PCR assay. Drawn from immuneACCESS, this table holds only the in-frame rearrangements with V and J called that TCRdb kept. Clones are partly lost; checked studies trace under half to an unresolved V gene and leave the rest unexplained. In all, the sample holds more than 85,000 clones, and more than 75% of those were seen once. The ten most abundant clones make up 1.5% to 2.5% of the sample. What this sample's time point label stands for: pretreatment peripheral blood. Sequenced material: PBMCs, taken around atezolizumab (anti-PD-L1) treatment. The source is a man in his fifties or sixties with urothelial cancer.

The chain has TRBV28 and TRBJ1-4; D is undetermined. The CDR3 is made up of 15 amino acids. The V end lost 2 bases, the J end lost 0 bases, and 7 bases lay between the germline ends. CDR1 and CDR2 (germline): MDHEN, SYDVKM. CDR3 region: CASSLGRTTNEKLFF. For the CDR3, the DNA is TGTGCCAGCAGTTTAGGCAGGACAACTAATGAAAAACTGTTTTTT.

This rearrangement joins TRBV6-6 to TRBJ2-5; D possibly corresponds to TRBD1 (5 bases). Trimming shortened V by 8 bases and J by 5 bases, and 15 bases separated the two germline ends. The length of the CDR3 is 13 residues. From germline, CDR1 is MNHNY and CDR2 SVGAGI (reference sequence). The CDR3 protein is CASGAGSGETQYF. The CDR3 DNA follows: TGTGCCAGCGGGGCAGGGTCAGGGGAGACCCAGTACTTC.

The J gene is TRBJ1-5, the V gene TRBV19; D may be TRBD1 (5 bases). The CDR3 runs 15 residues. The germline V gene encodes CDR1 LNHDA and CDR2 SQIVND (reference sequence). V was clipped by 4 bases and J by 1 base, with 11 bases between them. This CDR3 reads CASSKRGGSNQPQHF. CDR3 DNA sequence: TGTGCCAGTAGTAAGCGTGGGGGGAGCAATCAGCCCCAGCATTTT.

This chain links TRBV5-1 with TRBJ2-5; 11 bases are a match to TRBD1. Germline CDR1 and CDR2: SGHRS and YFSETQ. The CDR3 has 16 amino acids. V gave up 4 bases and J gave up 0 bases; unmatched junction bases: 5. The CDR3 reads CASSPGQGGYQETQYF. CDR3 nucleotides: TGCGCCAGCAGCCCGGGACAGGGGGGGTACCAAGAGACCCAGTACTTC.

V is TRBV5-1 and J is TRBJ1-2; 10 nucleotides align to TRBD1. Per the germline V gene, CDR1 is SGHRS and CDR2 is YFSETQ. This CDR3 region has 15 residues. The ends lost 4 bases at V and 0 bases at J; junction bases unmatched: 3. The CDR3 DNA sequence: TGCGCCAGCAGCCAGGACAGGGGGGCTAACTATGGCTACACCTTC. It yields the protein CASSQDRGANYGYTF.

The gene calls are TRBV30 and TRBJ2-5, with a weak D call TRBD2 (7 bases). The CDR3 consists of 13 residues. Germline assignment: CDR1 GTSNPN and CDR2 SVGIG (reference sequence). Trimming pared 3 bases from V and 5 bases from J, leaving 13 bases between. The CDR3 DNA follows: TGTGCCTGGAGCGGGGGGCGGGGGGAGACCCAGTACTTC. It is translated as CAWSGGRGETQYF.